The 9 T cell receptor beta chains in this list originate from one sample, sequenced in a study of shared clonotypes between healthy human individuals. The protocol was immunoSEQ multiplex PCR, while the TCRdb copy is restricted to in-frame clones and leaves out a portion. The sample yields 2 million to 2.5 million clones, roughly 95% seen once. The specimen sequenced was naive CD4+ T cells sorted from blood. Described subset: CD45RA+ positively selected. Receptor source: a man aged 18 to 35 in good health.

The chain links TRBV7-2 to TRBJ1-2; no clear D gene. Trimming took off 5 bases at V and 8 bases at J, with 15 bases between the two ends. The CDR3 is made up of 13 amino acids. Germline V CDR1 and CDR2: SGHTA, FQGNSA. The CDR3 protein is CASSPRIAGGYTF. The CDR3, as DNA: TGTGCCAGCAGCCCAAGGATTGCCGGGGGCTACACCTTC.

Here the CDR3 DNA reads TGTGCCATCAGTGCCGACAGGTCCCCAAACATTCAGTACTTC. Translating gives CAISADRSPNIQYF. V and J are TRBV10-3 and TRBJ2-4; maybe TRBD1 (6 bases). Germline lookup yields CDR1 ENHRY and CDR2 SYGVKD. CDR3 size: 14 residues. The germline V and J ends were trimmed by 4 bases and 6 bases, with 13 bases remaining between them.

V usage is TRBV2 and J usage is TRBJ2-3; TRBD2 matches 10 bases. J gave up 3 bases and V 0 bases, and 3 bases lay outside the gene matches. This CDR3 is 16 amino acids long. CDR1 and CDR2 from the germline V gene are SNHLY and FYNNEI. The CDR3 nucleotides read TGTGCCAGCAGTGAAGCCCCGGGACTAGCGACAGATACGCAGTATTTT. This sequence encodes CASSEAPGLATDTQYF.

The V gene is TRBV11-3, the J gene TRBJ2-7; no clear D. Germline V gives CDR1 SGHNT, CDR2 YENEEA. V was trimmed by 0 bases and J by 3 bases, leaving 15 bases between them. This CDR3 comprises 16 residues. CDR3 residues: CASSLEPLKGSYEQYF. For the CDR3, the DNA is TGTGCCAGCAGCTTAGAACCCCTCAAGGGTAGCTACGAGCAGTACTTC.

This sequence joins TRBV9 and TRBJ1-2; D is unclear. This CDR3 comprises 13 residues. The germline V gene has CDR1 SGDLS and CDR2 YYNGEE. Trimming removed 0 bases at V and 8 bases at J, with 11 bases between. The CDR3 region has the DNA TGTGCCAGCAGCGTAGACGGGATGGGCGGCTACACCTTC. Residues: CASSVDGMGGYTF.

The chain employs TRBV30 and TRBJ2-6; the D is unclear. V shed 4 bases and J shed 4 bases, with 8 bases lying between them. The CDR3 covers 13 residues. Germline V gene sequence: CDR1 GTSNPN, CDR2 SVGIG (reference sequence). CDR3 nucleotides: TGTGCCTGGAAGGAGAGAGGGGCCAACGTCCTGACTTTC. This sequence encodes CAWKERGANVLTF.

The J gene is TRBJ2-5, the V gene TRBV7-2, with 9 nucleotides matching TRBD2. This CDR3 is 14 amino acids long. Germline lookup yields CDR1 SGHTA and CDR2 FQGNSA. V was clipped by 6 bases and J by 4 bases; unmatched bases: 6. CDR3 bases: TGTGCCAGCAGGACTAGCGGCTCCCGAGAGACCCAGTACTTC. Translation gives CASRTSGSRETQYF.

The genes are TRBV10-3 and TRBJ2-1; 9 nucleotides line up with TRBD1. Trimming removed 8 bases from V and 5 bases from J; junction bases left unmatched: 4. CDR3 length: 13 residues. CDR1 ENHRY and CDR2 SYGVKD come from the germline V gene. CDR3: CAIQQGADNEQFF. CDR3 in DNA: TGTGCCATCCAACAGGGGGCCGACAATGAGCAGTTCTTC.

The chain combines TRBV12-2 with TRBJ2-2. TRBV12-2 corresponds to a pseudogene. The CDR3 is made up of 15 amino acids. The CDR3 region has the DNA TGTGCAAGTCGCTTAGCAGGGCCGAACACCGGGGAGCTGTTTTTT. This codes for CASRLAGPNTGELFF.